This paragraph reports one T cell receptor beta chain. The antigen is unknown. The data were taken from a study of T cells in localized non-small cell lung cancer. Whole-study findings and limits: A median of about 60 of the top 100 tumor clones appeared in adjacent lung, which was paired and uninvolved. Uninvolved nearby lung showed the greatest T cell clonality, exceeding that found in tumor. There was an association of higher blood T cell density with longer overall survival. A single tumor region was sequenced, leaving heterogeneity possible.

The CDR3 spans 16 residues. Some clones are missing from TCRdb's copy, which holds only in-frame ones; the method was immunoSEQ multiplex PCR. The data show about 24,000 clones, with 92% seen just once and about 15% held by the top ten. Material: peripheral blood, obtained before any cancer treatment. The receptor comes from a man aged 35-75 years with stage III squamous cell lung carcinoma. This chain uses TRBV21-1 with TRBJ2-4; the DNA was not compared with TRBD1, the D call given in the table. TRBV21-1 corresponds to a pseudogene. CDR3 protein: CASSYPLQQRKNIQYF. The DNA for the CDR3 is TGTGCCAGCAGCTATCCGCTACAGCAAAGAAAAAACATTCAGTACTTC.